A selection of T cell receptor beta chains follows, all from one sample in a study of blood T cell repertoires in COVID-19. Libraries were prepared by immunoSEQ multiplex PCR; TCRdb keeps only in-frame clonotypes and omits some of them. The data hold approximately 280,000 clones, with 89% observed a single time. The sequenced sample consisted of peripheral blood. These TCRs come from a woman aged 55-70 years with acute or convalescent COVID-19. CDR3s include the opening cysteine and the closing phenylalanine or tryptophan. D genes are given only for firm matches. Size is omitted from some rows. Given values are once, few, many or a class for expanded clones.

d_call j_call clone_size v_call cdr3_nt cdr3_aa
NA TRBJ1-5 NA TRBV27 TGTGCCAGCAGTTTACCGGGACACAATCAGCCCCAGCATTTT CASSLPGHNQPQHF
TRBD2 TRBJ2-5 NA TRBV4-2 TGTGCCAGCAGCCAAGAGACTAGCGGACTCGGGGAGACCCAGTACTTC CASSQETSGLGETQYF
TRBD2 TRBJ2-1 NA TRBV7-6 TGTGCCAGCAGCTATGGCCCGGGAGGTATCTACAATGAGCAGTTCTTC CASSYGPGGIYNEQFF
TRBD1 TRBJ1-2 NA TRBV19 TGTGCCAGTAGTATAGCTGGCCCCGGACAGGGGAACTATGGCTACACCTTC CASSIAGPGQGNYGYTF
NA TRBJ1-6 NA TRBV30 TGTGCCTGGAGTGTACAGGATAATTCACCCCTCCACTTT CAWSVQDNSPLHF
NA TRBJ1-3 NA TRBV15 TGTGCCACCAGCAGAGCCGGGGGAGACACCATATATTTT CATSRAGGDTIYF
TRBD1 TRBJ1-2 NA TRBV6-2/TRBV6-3 TGTGCCAGCAGCTCAGCCAGGGGGCGACCCTCTAACTATGGCTACACCTTC CASSSARGRPSNYGYTF
TRBD1 TRBJ2-1 once TRBV3-1/TRBV3-2 TGTGCCAGCGGACAGGGAAAGGAGCAGTTCTTC CASGQGKEQFF
NA TRBJ2-1 NA TRBV6-1 TGTGCCAGCAGTGATGGGTGGACTGGGTTTCTCTATGAGCAGTTCTTC CASSDGWTGFLYEQFF
TRBD1 TRBJ2-2 NA TRBV12-5 TGTGCTAGTGGTCCCCCTGGACAGGGCACCGGGGAGCTGTTTTTT CASGPPGQGTGELFF
TRBD2 TRBJ2-6 few TRBV28 TGTGCCAGCGCCCCTAGGGGAGGGAAAAACTCTGGGGCCAACGTCCTGACTTTC CASAPRGGKNSGANVLTF
TRBD1 TRBJ1-1 NA TRBV2 TGTGCCAGCAGGACAGGGGGAGTGAACACTGAAGCTTTCTTT CASRTGGVNTEAFF
TRBD1 TRBJ1-1 NA TRBV28 TGTGCCAGCAGACCCGCGACAGGGGTGAACACTGAAGCTTTCTTT CASRPATGVNTEAFF
NA TRBJ2-3 NA TRBV12-3/TRBV12-4 TGTGCCAGCGGGGCCACGCAGTATTTT CASGATQYF
NA TRBJ1-1 NA TRBV6-5 TGTGCCAGCAGTTCGTCTTCAGGGAACACTGAAGCTTTCTTT CASSSSSGNTEAFF
TRBD2 TRBJ2-2 NA TRBV5-5 TGTGCCAGCAGCTTCATTCTGACTAGCGGGATCGCCGGGGAGCTGTTTTTT CASSFILTSGIAGELFF
TRBD1 TRBJ1-5 NA TRBV4-3 TGCGCCAGCAGCCAGGGACAGGGCGTGGATCAGCCCCAGCATTTT CASSQGQGVDQPQHF
TRBD1 TRBJ1-2 NA TRBV28 TGTGCCAGCAGTTCCGGACAGGGCCATGGCTACACCTTC CASSSGQGHGYTF
NA TRBJ2-1 NA TRBV2 TGTGCCAGCAGGGGGGACTCCCATGAGCAGTTCTTC CASRGDSHEQFF
NA TRBJ1-5 NA TRBV9 TGTGCCAGCAGCGAGGGGGGGAATAATCAGCCCCAGCATTTT CASSEGGNNQPQHF
NA TRBJ1-6 many TRBV5-1 TGCGCCAGCAGCCCCGGACAGCCTAATTCACCCCTCCACTTT CASSPGQPNSPLHF
NA TRBJ1-1 NA TRBV20-1 TGCAGTGCTAGGTCGGACAGTGAAGCTTTCTTT CSARSDSEAFF
NA TRBJ1-2 NA TRBV28 TGTGCCAGCAGCCTGACGGGAGCTGGCTACACCTTC CASSLTGAGYTF
NA TRBJ1-3 NA TRBV6-1 TGTGCCAGCAGTGAAGCCCAGGTCCGCTCTGGAAACACCATATATTTT CASSEAQVRSGNTIYF
TRBD2 TRBJ2-1 NA TRBV29-1 TGCAGCGTGGGGGGGACCTCTAACAATGAGCAGTTCTTC CSVGGTSNNEQFF
NA TRBJ1-1 NA TRBV5-1 TGCGCCAGCAGCGCGACAGCTTTGAACACTGAAGCTTTCTTT CASSATALNTEAFF
NA TRBJ1-5 NA TRBV5-4 TGTGCCAGCAGCTTCCAAGGGGCTCATAGCAATCAGCCCCAGCATTTT CASSFQGAHSNQPQHF
TRBD2 TRBJ2-3 NA TRBV5-5 TGTGCCAGCAGCTGGACTAGCGGGACAGATACGCAGTATTTT CASSWTSGTDTQYF
NA TRBJ2-7 NA TRBV12-3/TRBV12-4 TGTGCCAGCAGCCCGTCCTACGAGCAGTACTTC CASSPSYEQYF
NA TRBJ2-5 NA TRBV28 TGTGCCAGCAGTTCGACGATTAGCCCCCAAGAGACCCAGTACTTC CASSSTISPQETQYF
NA TRBJ1-1 NA TRBV21-1 TGTGCCAGCAGCAAAGGCCTAACAGGGCCCACTGAAGCTTTCTTT CASSKGLTGPTEAFF
NA TRBJ1-3 NA TRBV7-2 TGTGCCAGCAGCCCCCCCCTCGTAAACACCATATATTTT CASSPPLVNTIYF